This T cell receptor (beta chain) was observed in a study of blood T cells in healthy people across ages. Study-wide results and limits: Relative to aged donors, long-lived donors carried more naive CD4+ cells and displayed higher diversity. Estimates of diversity drawn from one million T cells were considered underestimates.

Germline V lookup: CDR1 MNHNS, CDR2 SASEGT. The V and J ends lost 6 bases and 2 bases, in that order; junction bases with no gene match: 11. The CDR3 runs to 17 residues. PCR was performed a second time for roughly 7 to 12 cycles using a sample-barcoded 5' primer and a J-beta primer mix. TCRdb itself ran the 5' RACE reads through MiXCR, one entry per CDR3 protein. The sample records about 770,000 distinct CDR3 sequences, 44% being singletons. This clonotype was recorded once. Antigen specificity is unknown. The chain combines TRBV6-1 with TRBJ2-2, with 8 bases lining up with TRBD1. Sequenced: blood. The receptor was derived from a man aged 60 to 69 in good health. CDR3 sequence: CASRTMPGQANTGELFF. For the CDR3, the DNA is TGTGCCAGCAGAACTATGCCGGGACAGGCCAACACCGGGGAGCTGTTTTTT.